The rows below give T cell receptor beta chains drawn from one sample of a study of T cell changes during pregnancy in multiple sclerosis. Clones were read by immunoSEQ multiplex PCR, and TCRdb kept only the in-frame ones, dropping some. Here the sample spans about 36,000 clones, almost 95% being singletons. Sequenced: PBMCs (not recorded whether the cells were cultured). Receptors were obtained from a female donor with multiple sclerosis, enrolled in a pregnancy study. Both conserved end residues are part of each CDR3. D genes are given only for firm matches. Not every row has a clone size; where given, it reads once, few, many or a size class.

>NA|TRBJ2-1|TRBD2|TRBV7-2
TGTGCCAGCAGCTTAATGGGGACTAGCGGGAACAATGAGCAGTTCTTC
CASSLMGTSGNNEQFF
>NA|TRBJ1-1|NA|TRBV7-2
TGTGCCAGCAGCCCCCTGTGGGGGAACACTGAAGCTTTCTTT
CASSPLWGNTEAFF
>NA|TRBJ2-7|NA|TRBV5-6
TGTGCCAGCAGCACGGGGGGGACAGTCTACGAGCAGTACTTC
CASSTGGTVYEQYF
>NA|TRBJ2-1|NA|TRBV6-4
TGTGCCAGCAGTGACTCGCCGGGAGCTGGCTACAATGAGCAGTTCTTC
CASSDSPGAGYNEQFF
>NA|TRBJ2-5|NA|TRBV5-1
TGCGCCAGCAGCTTCGGGGAGACCCAGTACTTC
CASSFGETQYF
>NA|TRBJ2-3|TRBD1|TRBV7-9
TGTGCCAGCAGCCTTACGACAGGGACAAGTAGCACAGATACGCAGTATTTT
CASSLTTGTSSTDTQYF
>few|TRBJ2-3|NA|TRBV7-8
TGTGCCAGCAGCTCACGGGAGAGTAACACAGATACGCAGTATTTT
CASSSRESNTDTQYF
>NA|TRBJ2-7|TRBD2|TRBV28
TGTGCCAGCAGGCCAAGCGGGAGGGGAGAGCAGTACTTC
CASRPSGRGEQYF
>NA|TRBJ2-1|TRBD2|TRBV30
TGTGCCTGGAGTTCGGGACTAGCGGGACCCAATGAGCAGTTCTTC
CAWSSGLAGPNEQFF
>NA|TRBJ1-2|NA|TRBV29-1
TGCAGCGCCCAGGGAAACTATGGCTACACCTTC
CSAQGNYGYTF
>NA|TRBJ1-1|NA|TRBV5-1
TGCGCCAGCCGTGATGGGGGCGCGGGGAACACTGAAGCTTTCTTT
CASRDGGAGNTEAFF
>NA|TRBJ1-2|TRBD1|TRBV2
TGTGCCAGCAGAGAACAGGGGGCCGGCTATGGCTACACCTTC
CASREQGAGYGYTF
>NA|TRBJ1-4|NA|TRBV25-1
TGTGCCAGCTCACTGATACAGGGAATAAATGAAAAACTGTTTTTT
CASSLIQGINEKLFF
>NA|TRBJ1-3|NA|TRBV6-5
TGTGCCAGCAGTGACCCCAGTCTCGGAAACACCATATATTTT
CASSDPSLGNTIYF
>NA|TRBJ2-1|TRBD1|TRBV6-6
TGTGCCAGCAGTTACTCGGGGACAGGCGTATACAATGAGCAGTTCTTC
CASSYSGTGVYNEQFF
>NA|TRBJ2-7|NA|TRBV5-6
TGTGCCAGCAGCTTGGCTAATAAATACGAGCAGTACTTC
CASSLANKYEQYF
>NA|TRBJ2-3|NA|TRBV28
TGTGCCAGCAGTTTAACAGGGTGGGGTACAGATACGCAGTATTTT
CASSLTGWGTDTQYF
>NA|TRBJ1-4|TRBD1|TRBV5-5
TGTGCCAGCAGCCTTGGGACAGCTCAGATTAATGAAAAACTGTTTTTT
CASSLGTAQINEKLFF
>NA|TRBJ1-1|NA|TRBV6-1
TGTGCCAGCAGTGATTCGACGTGGCACGGAATAGTCTCTGAAGCTTTCTTT
CASSDSTWHGIVSEAFF
>NA|TRBJ1-5|NA|TRBV30
TGTGCCTGGAGTGCCGGGGTCTACACGTTTAGCAATCAGCCCCAGCATTTT
CAWSAGVYTFSNQPQHF
>few|TRBJ1-1|TRBD1|TRBV4-2
TGTGCCAGCAGCCACCTCAAGGGACAGGGCCTGGGCACTGAAGCTTTCTTT
CASSHLKGQGLGTEAFF
>NA|TRBJ1-5|NA|TRBV2
TGTGCCAGCAGTGAAATGGGGACTGCCAATCAGCCCCAGCATTTT
CASSEMGTANQPQHF
>NA|TRBJ1-6|TRBD1|TRBV27
TGTGCCAGCAGTTTATTCTTCGGGACAGGGAATTCACCCCTCCACTTT
CASSLFFGTGNSPLHF
>NA|TRBJ1-2|TRBD1|TRBV5-4
TGTGCCAGCAGCTTGGACCCCGACGGGACAGGATCCGGCTACACCTTC
CASSLDPDGTGSGYTF
>NA|TRBJ2-2|NA|TRBV10-3
TGTGCCATCAGCTCTGGCCGCGCGAACACCGGGGAGCTGTTTTTT
CAISSGRANTGELFF
>few|TRBJ1-5|TRBD1|TRBV18
TGTGCCAGCTCACCACACGTCGGGACAGGGGGCGTGAGTCAGCCCCAGCATTTT
CASSPHVGTGGVSQPQHF
>NA|TRBJ2-2|NA|TRBV2
TGTGCCAGCAGTGGGGTTCAGGGAGAGCTGTTTTTT
CASSGVQGELFF
>NA|TRBJ2-7|NA|TRBV2
TGTGCCACCCACGGACAGACCTCCTACGAGCAGTACTTC
CATHGQTSYEQYF
>NA|TRBJ2-5|TRBD1|TRBV27
TGTGCCAGCAGCTCAATGACAGGGTTATTGGAGACCCAGTACTTC
CASSSMTGLLETQYF
>NA|TRBJ2-5|TRBD1|TRBV5-4
TGTGCCAGCAGCACGGGACAGGGGGAATGGGAGACCCAGTACTTC
CASSTGQGEWETQYF
>NA|TRBJ1-4|NA|TRBV5-1
TGCGCCAGCAGCTTGGGGGCGGAGGGGGTCGAAAAACTGTTTTTT
CASSLGAEGVEKLFF
>NA|TRBJ2-3|TRBD2|TRBV28
TGTGCCAGCAGTTTCCCCGGGCTAGCGGGAGGAGATACGCAGTATTTT
CASSFPGLAGGDTQYF
>NA|TRBJ1-2|TRBD1|TRBV27
TGTGCGACAGGGGGCGGCGACTATGGCTACACCTTC
CATGGGDYGYTF
>once|TRBJ2-2|TRBD2|TRBV2
TGTGCCAGCAGTACCGGACTAGCGGGAACCGGGGAGCTGTTTTTT
CASSTGLAGTGELFF
>once|TRBJ1-2|NA|TRBV29-1
TGCAGCGTTGAGAGAGGGACTGGCTACACCTTC
CSVERGTGYTF
>NA|TRBJ2-7|NA|TRBV5-5
TGTGCCAGCAGCGAAATACAGGGATACTACGAGCAGTACTTC
CASSEIQGYYEQYF
>NA|TRBJ2-5|NA|TRBV6-5
TGTGCCAGCAGCCATTTAGAGTCCCAAGAGACCCAGTACTTC
CASSHLESQETQYF
>NA|TRBJ2-7|TRBD2|TRBV19
TGTGCCAGTAGTTTCCGAGGGACTAGCGGGACCTACGAGCAGTACTTC
CASSFRGTSGTYEQYF
>NA|TRBJ2-4|NA|TRBV28
TGTGCCAGCAGCCTCGGATCACGTACCAAAAACATTCAGTACTTC
CASSLGSRTKNIQYF
>NA|TRBJ1-1|NA|TRBV27
TGTGCCAGCAGTCGCGACAGGCTGAACACTGAAGCTTTCTTT
CASSRDRLNTEAFF
>NA|TRBJ2-2|NA|TRBV7-7
TGTGCTAGCAGCTCCCTTAGCTCCGGGGAGCTGTTTTTT
CASSSLSSGELFF
>NA|TRBJ2-3|NA|TRBV5-1
TGCGCCAGCAGCTGGTACCGACAGGCTCCAGATACGCAGTATTTT
CASSWYRQAPDTQYF
>NA|TRBJ1-2|NA|TRBV28
TGTGCCAGCAGCATTATAGGGGGACATGGCCATGGCTACACCTTC
CASSIIGGHGHGYTF
>NA|TRBJ2-5|NA|TRBV5-4
TGTGCCAGCAGCTTTGCGGAGACCCAGTACTTC
CASSFAETQYF
>NA|TRBJ2-5|TRBD1|TRBV5-1
TGCGCCAGCAGCCGTGGACAGGTCCACCAAGAGACCCAGTACTTC
CASSRGQVHQETQYF
>NA|TRBJ2-7|TRBD1|TRBV9
TGTGCCAGCAGCGTGGCAGGGACAGGAGTTTCCTACGAGCAGTACTTC
CASSVAGTGVSYEQYF
>NA|TRBJ2-5|TRBD2|TRBV5-3
TGTGCCAGAAGCTCAGTGACTAGCGGGAGGGCAGTCGTGGGGCAAGAGACCCAGTACTTC
CARSSVTSGRAVVGQETQYF
>NA|TRBJ2-1|NA|TRBV7-2
TGTGCCAGCAGCTTAGTCCAGGGTGAGCAGTTCTTC
CASSLVQGEQFF
>NA|TRBJ1-5|TRBD1|TRBV7-7
TGTGCCAGCAGCGCCCCGACAGGGCCATATAGCAATCAGCCCCAGCATTTT
CASSAPTGPYSNQPQHF
>NA|TRBJ2-7|TRBD2|TRBV11-2
TGTGCCAGCAGCTTAGATCTGAATAGCGGGAGTTACGAGCAGTACTTC
CASSLDLNSGSYEQYF
>NA|TRBJ2-1|TRBD1|TRBV9
TGTGCCAGCAGCGATGGGACAGCCTACAATGAGCAGTTCTTC
CASSDGTAYNEQFF
>NA|TRBJ2-6|NA|TRBV2
TGTGCCAGCAGTGGGGTTTCTGGGGCCAACGTCCTGACTTTC
CASSGVSGANVLTF
>NA|TRBJ1-5|NA|TRBV30
TGTGCCTGGAGGAATGGGGGGGCCGGCAATCAGCCCCAGCATTTT
CAWRNGGAGNQPQHF
>NA|TRBJ2-5|NA|TRBV30
TGTGCCTGGGGAGGGGCAGAGACCCAGTACTTC
CAWGGAETQYF
>NA|TRBJ1-1|TRBD1|TRBV5-4
TGTGCCACCGAGACAGGGGGGTCGGGACGTACTGAAGCTTTCTTT
CATETGGSGRTEAFF
>NA|TRBJ2-3|TRBD2|TRBV5-5
TGTGCCAGCAGCTTGGGTCTAGCGGAGGACACAGATACGCAGTATTTT
CASSLGLAEDTDTQYF
>once|TRBJ2-5|NA|TRBV2
TGTGCCAGCGTCCTAGAATATCAAGAGACCCAGTACTTC
CASVLEYQETQYF
>NA|TRBJ2-1|NA|TRBV10-3
TGTGCCATCAGTGCCGGAGACTCCTACAATGAGCAGTTCTTC
CAISAGDSYNEQFF
>NA|TRBJ2-5|NA|TRBV18
TGTGCCAGCTCACCCGACAGTGAAGAGACCCAGTACTTC
CASSPDSEETQYF